This entry concerns a single TCR beta chain. This entry belongs to a study of blood T cell repertoires in COVID-19. CDR1 and CDR2 from the germline V gene are SGHRS and YFSETQ. Trimming cost V 0 bases and J 8 bases, with 17 bases left between them. This CDR3 comprises 15 residues. Profiling relied on immunoSEQ multiplex PCR, and the TCRdb table lists in-frame clones only, not all of them. Of about 120,000 clones listed, just over 90% are singletons. The receptor was isolated from a human donor with active COVID-19. The donor label of this sample is uncertain. The sample comprised peripheral blood. The V gene is TRBV5-1, the J gene TRBJ1-1; TRBD1 might be the D (5 bases). CDR3 amino acids: CASSLGGGIVAEAFF. CDR3 sequence (DNA): TGCGCCAGCAGCTTGGGTGGGGGGATTGTGGCCGAAGCTTTCTTT.